The present T cell receptor beta chain was sequenced within a study of Tregs in tolerant kidney transplant recipients. Findings and caveats of the study: Nucleotide sequences could not be compared across some patients' samples due to primer changes. Findings come from small patient numbers and require larger validation. The most relevant donor-specific Treg TCRbeta repertoire apparently came from expansion with activated donor B cells.

V was trimmed by 0 bases and J by 5 bases, leaving 13 bases between them. Germline values: CDR1 LGHNA, CDR2 YNFKEQ. The CDR3 sequence is 15 residues long. Mixed chimerism was transient after nonmyeloablative marrow transplants from related graft donors. Measured with immunoSEQ multiplex PCR; TCRdb has only the in-frame clones, and not every one. This table holds about 55,000 clones, approximately 91% found once. Comment on this clone: What it binds is not known.

The chain joins TRBV4-2 to TRBJ2-5, with a possible D match to TRBD2 (6 bases). The source is a human patient who received a combined kidney and bone marrow transplant. Some T cells here may be from the graft donor. Sequenced here: CD8+ T cells from blood (PBMCs), sampled 24 months after the transplant. Here the CDR3 reads CASSQDPTSWETQYF. CDR3 bases: TGTGCCAGCAGCCAAGACCCCACTAGCTGGGAGACCCAGTACTTC.